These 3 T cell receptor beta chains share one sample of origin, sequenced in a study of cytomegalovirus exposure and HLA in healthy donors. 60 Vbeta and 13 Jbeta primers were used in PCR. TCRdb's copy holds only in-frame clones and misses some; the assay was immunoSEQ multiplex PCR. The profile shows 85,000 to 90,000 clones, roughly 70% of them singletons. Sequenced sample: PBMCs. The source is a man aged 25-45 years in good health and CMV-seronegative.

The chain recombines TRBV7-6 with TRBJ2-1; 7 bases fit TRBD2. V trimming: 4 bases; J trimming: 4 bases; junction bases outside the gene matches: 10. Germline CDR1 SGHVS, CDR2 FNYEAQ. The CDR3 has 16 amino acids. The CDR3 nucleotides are TGTGCCAGCAGCTCGACTAGCCTGGACCTTTACAATGAGCAGTTCTTC. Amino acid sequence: CASSSTSLDLYNEQFF.

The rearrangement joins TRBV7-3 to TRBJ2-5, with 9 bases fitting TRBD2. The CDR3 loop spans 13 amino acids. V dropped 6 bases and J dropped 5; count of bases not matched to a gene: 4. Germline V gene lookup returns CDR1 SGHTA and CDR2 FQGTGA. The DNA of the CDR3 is TGTGCCAGCAGGGTAGCGGGAGCGGAGACCCAGTACTTC. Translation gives CASRVAGAETQYF.

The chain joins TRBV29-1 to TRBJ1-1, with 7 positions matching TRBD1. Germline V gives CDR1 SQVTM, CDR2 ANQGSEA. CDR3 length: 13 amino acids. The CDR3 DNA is TGCTCCTGGGTAGGGACAGAGAACACTGAAGCTTTCTTT. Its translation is CSWVGTENTEAFF.